This TCR beta chain was obtained from a study of T cell repertoires in cytomegalovirus infection. About the research overall: Public TCR beta signatures were indicative of both CMV infection and a matching HLA type.

In this sample, this clonotype turned up a few times. Its target is unknown. CDR1 is MGHDK, CDR2 SYGVNS, per germline. This CDR3 region has 15 residues. The V gene lost 5 bases and the J gene lost 6 bases, with 18 bases spanning the gap. Study-wide results and caveats: The cumulative frequency of public TCR beta families identified carriers of CMV plus the relevant HLA. HLA-C-restricted, CMV-specific TCR beta clonotypes were dominant ex vivo.

TCRdb re-called the reads with MiXCR, one entry per CDR3 protein. This table holds about 530,000 distinct CDR3 sequences, more than 20% found once. The TCR originated in a human donor in good health (CMV status not recorded). Some clones in this sample may be carry-over from other donors' samples. Source material: PBMCs. The chain couples TRBV25-1 to TRBJ2-3, with D tentatively TRBD1 or TRBD2 (5 bases each). The CDR3 here is CASSRERGPVDTQYF. As DNA, the CDR3 is TGTGCCAGCAGTCGGGAAAGGGGTCCGGTCGATACGCAGTATTTT.